This is a list of T cell receptor beta chains from one sample in a study of cytomegalovirus exposure and HLA in healthy donors. Measured with immunoSEQ multiplex PCR; TCRdb has only the in-frame clones, and not every one. This sample has around 180,000 clones, with 81% found just once. The sequencing input was PBMCs. Receptor source: a man aged 18 to 30 in good health and CMV-seronegative. Each CDR3 is given with its conserved first and last residue. The order of the fields is J gene, V gene, CDR3 protein.

>TRBJ1-5|TRBV29-1
CSVGGGPNQPQHF
>TRBJ1-1|TRBV27
CASSLRSTGPMNTEAFF
>TRBJ2-1|TRBV28
CASSFRLLAGSNEQFF
>TRBJ2-7|TRBV7-9
CASSRTSTAYEQYF
>TRBJ1-2|TRBV7-9
CASSSEITNYGYTF
>TRBJ2-7|TRBV19
CASSSRDSILYEQYF
>TRBJ1-3|TRBV9
CASSDGQGALSGNTIYF
>TRBJ1-6|TRBV6-6
CASSYQPGPNSPLHF
>TRBJ2-2|TRBV9
CASGGRGWLYAGELFF
>TRBJ1-2|TRBV6-1
CASSNTGTGNGYTF
>TRBJ1-3|TRBV7-2
CASSFQVVSGNTIYF
>TRBJ2-2|TRBV4-2
CASSQKTGGVNTGELFF
>TRBJ1-5|TRBV11-3
CASSSPPRQGSYGGNQPQHF
>TRBJ2-5|TRBV15
CATSREAGQETQYF
>TRBJ2-6|TRBV6-4
CASSASSGANVLTF
>TRBJ2-7|TRBV6-5
CASSYSRGIEQYF
>TRBJ2-5|TRBV5-4
CASHSNVQTKETQYF
>TRBJ1-5|TRBV4-3
CASSQDQNQPQHF
>TRBJ1-2|TRBV5-6
CASSPRGRGNYGYTF
>TRBJ2-7|TRBV7-9
CASSPGQGAFVNEQYF
>TRBJ2-3|TRBV5-1
CASSLPGGGADTQYF
>TRBJ2-2|TRBV15
CATSRGGFTGELFF
>TRBJ1-4|TRBV4-2
CASSQTGSTGEKLFF
>TRBJ2-7|TRBV28
CASSAGLEQYF
>TRBJ2-7|TRBV9
CASSVGGGPAEQYF
>TRBJ2-1|TRBV4-2
CASSQFSGRRRNEQFF
>TRBJ2-1|TRBV14
CASSQGRNEQFF
>TRBJ2-7|TRBV7-8
CASSLMGTGDYEQYF
>TRBJ2-7|TRBV11-2
CASSQTGVGQVGRQYF
>TRBJ2-1|TRBV9
CASSVVVNGVHNEQFF
>TRBJ2-2|TRBV20-1
CSASTPGELFF
>TRBJ1-6|TRBV19
CASSLPPGQLNSPLHF
>TRBJ1-4|TRBV27
CASSLRRGANEKLFF
>TRBJ1-2|TRBV9
CASSPRLGAGGDYGYTF
>TRBJ2-1|TRBV28
CASSAAGGPHNEQFF
>TRBJ2-7|TRBV6-5
CASSYSGSTVYEQYF
>TRBJ2-2|TRBV29-1
CSVGQGQGTGELFF
>TRBJ1-1|TRBV4-1
CASSRMGFENTEAFF
>TRBJ1-5|TRBV7-8
CASSLVGQGSFQPQHF
>TRBJ2-7|TRBV30
CAWGARIDGEQYF
>TRBJ2-7|TRBV7-9
CASSWGGQGSRYEQYF
>TRBJ1-1|TRBV19
CASSLRTAEAFF
>TRBJ2-1|TRBV19
CASSPGGGLAFPGEQFF
>TRBJ1-6|TRBV5-6
CASSASPLYNSPLHF